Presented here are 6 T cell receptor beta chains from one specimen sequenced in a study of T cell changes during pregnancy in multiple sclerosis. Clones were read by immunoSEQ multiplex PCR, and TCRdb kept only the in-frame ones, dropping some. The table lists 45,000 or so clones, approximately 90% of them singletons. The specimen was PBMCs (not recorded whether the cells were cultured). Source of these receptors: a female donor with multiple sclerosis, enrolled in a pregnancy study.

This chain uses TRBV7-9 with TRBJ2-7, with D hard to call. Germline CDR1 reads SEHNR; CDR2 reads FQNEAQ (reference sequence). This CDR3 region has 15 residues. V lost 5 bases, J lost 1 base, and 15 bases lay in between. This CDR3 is CASSPGLSASYEQYF. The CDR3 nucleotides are TGTGCCAGCAGCCCGGGCCTATCGGCATCCTACGAGCAGTACTTC.

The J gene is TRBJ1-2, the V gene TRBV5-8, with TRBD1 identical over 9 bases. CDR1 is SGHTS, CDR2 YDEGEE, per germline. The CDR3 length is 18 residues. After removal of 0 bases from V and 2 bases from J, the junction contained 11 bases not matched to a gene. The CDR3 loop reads CASSLEVWTGALNYGYTF. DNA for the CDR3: TGTGCCAGCAGCTTGGAAGTCTGGACAGGGGCTCTAAACTATGGCTACACCTTC.

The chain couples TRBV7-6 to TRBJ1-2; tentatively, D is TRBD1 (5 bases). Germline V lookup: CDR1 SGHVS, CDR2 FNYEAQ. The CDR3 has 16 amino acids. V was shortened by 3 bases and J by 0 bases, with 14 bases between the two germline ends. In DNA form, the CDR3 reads TGTGCCAGCAGCTTGGGGCAGGCAGAAGCTAACTATGGCTACACCTTC. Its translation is CASSLGQAEANYGYTF.

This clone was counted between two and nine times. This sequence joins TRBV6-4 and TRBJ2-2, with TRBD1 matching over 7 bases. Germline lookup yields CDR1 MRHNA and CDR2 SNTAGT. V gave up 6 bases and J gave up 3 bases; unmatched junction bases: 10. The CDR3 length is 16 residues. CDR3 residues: CASREGFTGDTGELFF. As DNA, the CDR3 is TGTGCCAGCAGAGAGGGGTTTACAGGGGACACCGGGGAGCTGTTTTTT.

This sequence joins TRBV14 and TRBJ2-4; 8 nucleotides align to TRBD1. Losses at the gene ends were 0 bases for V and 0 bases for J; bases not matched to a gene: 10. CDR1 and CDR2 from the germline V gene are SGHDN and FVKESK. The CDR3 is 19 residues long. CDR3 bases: TGTGCCAGCAGCCAAGACAGGGGGCAGGCGGGACTAGCCAAAAACATTCAGTACTTC. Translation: CASSQDRGQAGLAKNIQYF.

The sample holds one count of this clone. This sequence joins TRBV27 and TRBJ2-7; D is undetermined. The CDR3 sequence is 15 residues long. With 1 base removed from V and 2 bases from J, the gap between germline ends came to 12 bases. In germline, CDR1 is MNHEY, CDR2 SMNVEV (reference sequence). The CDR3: CASSLCQACPYEQYF. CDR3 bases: TGTGCCAGCAGTTTATGCCAGGCGTGCCCCTACGAGCAGTACTTC.